What follows are 21 T cell receptor beta chains derived from one specimen sequenced in a study of Tregs in tolerant kidney transplant recipients. Profiled with immunoSEQ multiplex PCR; TCRdb holds only in-frame clones, not every one. The top ten hold about 0.64% of the sample, which has about 240,000 clones, about 80% seen once. The sequenced sample consisted of CD4+ T cells from blood. The source of these receptors is a human donor in good health.

The chain uses TRBV29-1 and TRBJ2-1; D remains unclear. The CDR3 runs 14 residues. Germline V gene data show CDR1 as SQVTM and CDR2 as ANQGSEA. With 7 bases removed from V and 3 bases from J, the gap between germline ends came to 16 bases. CDR3 bases: TGCAGCGGGAGTGGGCAATGGGGCTACAATGAGCAGTTCTTC. Residues: CSGSGQWGYNEQFF.

This clone was seen a single time. Here the CDR3 DNA reads TGTGCTAGTGGAAGGGGCTCCTCGCCCTACAATGAGCAGTTCTTC. Encoded protein: CASGRGSSPYNEQFF. The rearrangement joins TRBV12-5 to TRBJ2-1; possibly TRBD1 for D (5 bases). Germline CDR1 and CDR2: LGHNT and FRNRAP. Between the trimmed V and J ends, which lost 6 bases and 2 bases, there was a span of 14 bases. The CDR3 covers 15 residues.

V gene TRBV6-1 combines with J gene TRBJ1-1, with a possible D match to TRBD1 (5 bases). From germline, CDR1 is MNHNS and CDR2 SASEGT. The CDR3 covers 14 residues. Deletions cut 8 bases from V and 4 bases from J, with 17 bases between. CDR3 in DNA: TGTGCCAGCTCGTATGGTGGGGCGGGCACTGAAGCTTTCTTT. It is translated as CASSYGGAGTEAFF.

The chain links TRBV5-4 to TRBJ2-1, with TRBD2 identical over 12 bases. Germline V lookup: CDR1 SGHNT, CDR2 YYREEE (reference sequence). Germline trimming cut 6 bases from V and 4 bases from J; bases unmatched to any gene: 5. This CDR3 comprises 15 residues. The CDR3 loop reads CASTGLAGLYNEQFF. CDR3 nucleotides: TGTGCCAGCACCGGACTAGCGGGGCTTTACAATGAGCAGTTCTTC.

This sequence joins TRBV2 and TRBJ2-5; 10 positions match TRBD2. The germline CDR1 and CDR2 sequences are SNHLY and FYNNEI. The CDR3 extends over 15 amino acids. Trimming at V came to 5 bases and at J to 2 bases, leaving 5 bases not matched to a gene. The CDR3 DNA sequence: TGTGCCAGCAGTACACTAGCGGGGATACAAGAGACCCAGTACTTC. Amino acids: CASSTLAGIQETQYF.

This clone was seen once. Different DNA sequences within this sample yield the same CDR3. V is TRBV4-1 and J is TRBJ2-6, with unresolved D. The V gene's germline CDR1 is MGHRA and CDR2 YSYEKL. The V end was cut by 1 base, the J end by 0 bases, with 7 bases between. The CDR3 is 16 amino acids. CDR3 amino acids: CASSQGRNSGANVLTF. For the CDR3, the DNA is TGCGCCAGCAGCCAAGGACGGAACTCTGGGGCCAACGTCCTGACTTTC.

The chain uses TRBV19 and TRBJ1-5, with D uncertain. Germline V gene sequence: CDR1 LNHDA, CDR2 SQIVND (reference sequence). The length of the CDR3 is 15 residues. Trimming took 0 bases from V and 0 from J, leaving 6 bases between them. The CDR3 here is CASSIDGYSNQPQHF. The DNA of the CDR3 is TGTGCCAGTAGTATAGACGGGTATAGCAATCAGCCCCAGCATTTT. The entire variable domain, with the rest obtained from reference TRBV19 and TRBJ1-5, is as follows: DGGITQSPKYLFRKEGQNVTLSCEQNLNHDAMYWYRQDPGQGLRLIYYSQIVNDFQKGDIAEGYSVSREKKESFPLTVTSAQKNPTAFYLCASSIDGYSNQPQHFGDGTRLSIL.

The rearrangement links TRBV6-1 to TRBJ1-1; D gene uncertain. The V and J ends lost 6 bases and 1 base respectively, with 15 bases between them. Germline CDR1 and CDR2: MNHNS and SASEGT. CDR3 size: 15 residues. The CDR3, as DNA: TGTGCCAGCAGCACTATGGCGGAGCCGAACACTGAAGCTTTCTTT. This codes for CASSTMAEPNTEAFF.

This clone has just a few counts. In DNA, the CDR3 is TGTGCCATCAGCTCCGGGCAGGGCCCCTACGAGCAGTACTTC. This gives the protein CAISSGQGPYEQYF. This rearrangement joins TRBV10-3 to TRBJ2-7; tentatively, D is TRBD1 (5 bases). Looked up from germline, CDR1 is ENHRY and CDR2 is SYGVKD. The CDR3 is 14 amino acids. V was shortened by 6 bases and J by 2 bases, with 14 bases between the two germline ends.

A few counts support this clone. The chain has TRBV27 and TRBJ1-2, with D uncertain. Germline V CDR1 and CDR2: MNHEY, SMNVEV (reference sequence). The CDR3 spans 14 residues. Trimming removed 6 bases at V and 1 base at J, with 12 bases between. CDR3 bases: TGTGCCAGCAGCGGACTTCCTTTTAACTATGGCTACACCTTC. Translation: CASSGLPFNYGYTF.

This clone was found once. J is TRBJ2-2 and V is TRBV10-2, with D tentatively TRBD1 or TRBD2 (5 bases each). V shed 10 bases and J shed 6 bases, with 12 bases lying between them. Germline loops: CDR1 WSHSY, CDR2 SAAADI. The CDR3 extends over 12 amino acids. CDR3 protein: CATRRGAGELFF. The CDR3 coding sequence is TGCGCCACGCGCCGAGGGGCCGGGGAGCTGTTTTTT.

The chain is built from TRBV20-1 and TRBJ2-3; D unresolved. The CDR3 has 11 residues. CDR1 is DFQATT and CDR2 is SNEGSKA in the germline V gene (reference sequence). V lost 6 bases, J lost 4 bases, and 8 bases lay in between. The CDR3 loop is CSAGIPDTQYF. The CDR3 DNA reads as TGCAGTGCAGGAATTCCAGATACGCAGTATTTT.

This rearrangement joins TRBV19 to TRBJ1-1; D remains ambiguous. The V gene lost 5 bases and the J gene lost 4 bases, with 17 bases spanning the gap. Germline V lookup: CDR1 LNHDA, CDR2 SQIVND (reference sequence). CDR3 length: 15 residues. The DNA of the CDR3 is TGTGCCAGTAGTTTGGGCGCCAATTTTGCCACTGAAGCTTTCTTT. Its translation is CASSLGANFATEAFF.

This rearrangement joins TRBV5-1 to TRBJ2-3; 8 positions match TRBD2. The trim removed 4 bases at V and 1 base at J, leaving 8 bases unmatched. This CDR3 has 16 residues. Germline loops: CDR1 SGHRS, CDR2 YFSETQ. The CDR3 here is CASSPTPRGGTDTQYF. CDR3 bases: TGCGCCAGCAGCCCCACGCCGCGGGGGGGCACAGATACGCAGTATTTT.

This clone appeared a few times. The rearrangement links TRBV4-2 to TRBJ2-5; tentative D call: TRBD1 (6 bases). The germline V gene encodes CDR1 LGHNA and CDR2 YNFKEQ. Trimming took off 4 bases at V and 2 bases at J, with 14 bases between the two ends. The CDR3 runs to 15 residues. CDR3 nucleotides: TGTGCCAGCAGCCCAGGGGTTGGGTCTCAAGAGACCCAGTACTTC. This sequence encodes CASSPGVGSQETQYF.

J is TRBJ1-2 and V is TRBV5-1, with D perhaps TRBD1 (5 bases). Looked up from germline, CDR1 is SGHRS and CDR2 is YFSETQ. The CDR3 consists of 14 residues. Deletions cut 4 bases from V and 1 base from J, with 11 bases between. This CDR3 is CASSPGRHNYGYTF. CDR3 in DNA: TGCGCCAGCAGCCCGGGACGGCATAACTATGGCTACACCTTC.

The genes are TRBV18 and TRBJ1-3; no reliable D call. CDR3 size: 17 residues. Germline loops: CDR1 KGHSH, CDR2 LQKENI. V was cut by 2 bases and J by 4 bases, with 18 bases left in between. The CDR3 DNA follows: TGTGCCAGCTCACCAACCGCCCGGGGATCCGCAGGAAACACCATATATTTT. Translation: CASSPTARGSAGNTIYF. Combining the CDR3 with reference TRBV18 and TRBJ1-3 gives the whole variable domain NAGVMQNPRHLVRRRGQEARLRCSPMKGHSHVYWYRQLPEEGLKFMVYLQKENIIDESGMPKERFSAEFPKEGPSILRIQQVVRGDSAAYFCASSPTARGSAGNTIYFGEGSWLTVV.

This chain joins TRBV11-2 and TRBJ2-7; possible D gene TRBD1, 5 bases. The CDR3 sequence is 19 residues long. V lost 5 bases, J lost 2 bases, and 28 bases lay in between. CDR1 and CDR2 from the germline V gene are SGHAT and FQNNGV. CDR3 DNA sequence: TGTGCCAGCAGCAATATGTTCCGAATGGACACCGAATTCCCCTACGAGCAGTACTTC. Translating it yields CASSNMFRMDTEFPYEQYF. Variable domain in full (rest from reference TRBV11-2 and TRBJ2-7): EAGVAQSPRYKIIEKRQSVAFWCNPISGHATLYWYQQILGQGPKLLIQFQNNGVVDDSQLPKDRFSAERLKGVDSTLKIQPAKLEDSAVYLCASSNMFRMDTEFPYEQYFGPGTRLTVT.

The chain has TRBV5-1 and TRBJ1-4, with TRBD1 matching 9 bases. V lost 4 bases and J lost 7; bases outside the gene matches: 5. The CDR3 has 14 residues. Germline V CDR1 and CDR2: SGHRS, YFSETQ. CDR3 DNA sequence: TGCGCCAGCAGCGAACAGGGGGCCGGTGAAAAACTGTTTTTT. It specifies CASSEQGAGEKLFF.

The V gene is TRBV9, the J gene TRBJ2-5; 9 bases are a match to TRBD1. The CDR3 runs to 15 residues. Losses at the gene ends were 3 bases for V and 5 bases for J; bases not matched to a gene: 8. CDR1 is SGDLS and CDR2 is YYNGEE in the germline V gene. The CDR3 loop reads CASSDTYRGPETQYF. In nucleotides, the CDR3 is TGTGCCAGCAGCGATACCTACAGGGGGCCGGAGACCCAGTACTTC.

The gene calls are TRBV30 and TRBJ2-7; a weak D match, TRBD1 (6 bases). The germline gives CDR1 GTSNPN, CDR2 SVGIG (reference sequence). V lost 0 bases, J lost 2 bases, and 8 bases lay in between. The CDR3 extends over 13 amino acids. The CDR3 is CAWSVNRAYEQYF. CDR3 nucleotides: TGTGCCTGGAGTGTCAACAGGGCCTACGAGCAGTACTTC.